The T cell receptor (beta chain) under discussion was sequenced for a study of cytomegalovirus exposure and HLA in healthy donors. Both 60 Vbeta primers and 13 Jbeta primers went into the PCR. Assay used: immunoSEQ multiplex PCR; TCRdb lists only in-frame clones, some missing. This sample lists about 170,000 clones; its ten largest clones have about 0.8%. The CDR3 has 14 residues. V lost 3 bases to trimming and J lost 4 bases, with 14 bases between them. Germline values: CDR1 SQVTM, CDR2 ANQGSEA. The chain joins TRBV29-1 to TRBJ2-3; D remains unclear. The source is a woman under 30 in good health and CMV-seropositive. Material for sequencing was PBMCs. DNA for the CDR3: TGCAGCGTTGACAGCAGTTACCGGGCAGATACGCAGTATTTT. Its translation is CSVDSSYRADTQYF.